This section outlines one TCR beta chain sequence together with its context. The CDR3 spans 15 residues. V was cut by 0 bases and J by 7 bases, with 16 bases left in between. CDR1 and CDR2 from the germline V gene are SGDLS and YYNGEE. The sample belongs to a study of blood T cell repertoires in COVID-19. Assay used: immunoSEQ multiplex PCR; TCRdb lists only in-frame clones, some missing. In the table there are 200,000 to 250,000 clones, 70% to 85% of which are singletons. The sequenced sample consisted of PBMCs or T cells enriched from blood (not recorded which). This chain uses TRBV9 with TRBJ1-1, with D unclear. The sequence was collected from a middle-aged woman with acute COVID-19. Here the CDR3 reads CASSVESGSLSEAFF. CDR3 coding DNA: TGTGCCAGCAGCGTAGAGTCGGGGTCGCTTAGTGAAGCTTTCTTT.